Below are 5 T cell receptor beta chains sequenced from a single sample in a study of blood T cell repertoires in COVID-19. Repertoires were generated with immunoSEQ multiplex PCR, while TCRdb's copy carries only in-frame clones and drops some. The data contain around 100,000 clones, roughly 83% of them singletons. The sequenced material came from peripheral blood. Source of these receptors: a woman aged 55-70 years with acute or convalescent COVID-19.

This chain uses TRBV14 with TRBJ1-2; 7 positions match TRBD1. The CDR3 runs 14 residues. V was pared by 4 bases and J by 4 bases, with 6 bases of the junction left unmatched. Germline V gene lookup returns CDR1 SGHDN and CDR2 FVKESK. For the CDR3, the DNA is TGTGCCAGCAGCCCGACAGGGATGGCCTATGGCTACACCTTC. Amino acid sequence: CASSPTGMAYGYTF.

The CDR3 sequence: CSASTTDRGHNYGYTF. The DNA for the CDR3 is TGCAGTGCTAGTACTACGGACAGGGGACATAACTATGGCTACACCTTC. The V gene is TRBV20-1, the J gene TRBJ1-2; 9 bases line up with TRBD1. Germline CDR1 reads DFQATT; CDR2 reads SNEGSKA (reference sequence). J gave up 1 base and V 3 bases, and 9 bases lay outside the gene matches. The CDR3 is 16 residues long.

This chain links TRBV28 with TRBJ1-2, with a possible D match to TRBD1 (5 bases). The V and J ends lost 2 bases and 4 bases respectively, with 8 bases between them. CDR1 MDHEN and CDR2 SYDVKM come from the germline V gene. This CDR3 region has 13 residues. The CDR3 nucleotides are TGTGCCAGCAGTTTAACGACAGCCTATGGCTACACCTTC. It yields the protein CASSLTTAYGYTF.

The rearrangement links TRBV5-1 to TRBJ2-5; D not resolved. Germline CDR1 is SGHRS and CDR2 is YFSETQ. The CDR3 length is 14 residues. Trimming took off 4 bases at V and 4 bases at J, with 14 bases between the two ends. CDR3 region: CASSHSDLLETQYF. The CDR3 coding sequence is TGCGCCAGCAGCCATTCTGACTTGTTAGAGACCCAGTACTTC.

The chain recombines TRBV6-6 with TRBJ2-7, with a tentative D call TRBD2 (6 bases). CDR3 length: 15 residues. CDR1 MNHNY and CDR2 SVGAGI come from the germline V gene (reference sequence). With 5 bases removed from V and 0 bases from J, the gap between germline ends came to 14 bases. The CDR3 DNA follows: TGTGCCAGCAGTCCGGGCGCGGGACGCTCCTACGAGCAGTACTTC. Protein: CASSPGAGRSYEQYF.